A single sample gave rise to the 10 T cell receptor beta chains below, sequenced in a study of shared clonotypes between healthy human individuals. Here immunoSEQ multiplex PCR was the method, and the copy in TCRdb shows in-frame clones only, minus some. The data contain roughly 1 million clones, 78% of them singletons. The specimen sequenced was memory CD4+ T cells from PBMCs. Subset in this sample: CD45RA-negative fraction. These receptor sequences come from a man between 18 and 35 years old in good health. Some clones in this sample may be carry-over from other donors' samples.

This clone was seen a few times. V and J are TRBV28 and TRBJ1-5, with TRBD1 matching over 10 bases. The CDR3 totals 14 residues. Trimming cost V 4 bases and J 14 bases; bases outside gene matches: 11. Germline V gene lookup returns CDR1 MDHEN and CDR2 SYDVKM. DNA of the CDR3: TGTGCCAGCAGTTCCGGGACAGGGGTTGTTGGGGAGCATTTT. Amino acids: CASSSGTGVVGEHF.

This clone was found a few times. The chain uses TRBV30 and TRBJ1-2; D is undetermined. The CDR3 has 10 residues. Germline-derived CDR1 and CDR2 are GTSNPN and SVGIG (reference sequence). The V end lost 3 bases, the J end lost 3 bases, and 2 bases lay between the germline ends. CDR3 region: CAWRDYGYTF. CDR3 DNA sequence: TGTGCCTGGAGGGACTATGGCTACACCTTC.

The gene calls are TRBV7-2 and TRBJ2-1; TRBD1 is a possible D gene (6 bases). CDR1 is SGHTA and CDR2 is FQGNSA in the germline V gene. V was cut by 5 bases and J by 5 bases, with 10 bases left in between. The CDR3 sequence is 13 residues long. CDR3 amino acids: CASSNWDNNEQFF. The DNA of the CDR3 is TGTGCCAGCAGCAACTGGGACAACAATGAGCAGTTCTTC.

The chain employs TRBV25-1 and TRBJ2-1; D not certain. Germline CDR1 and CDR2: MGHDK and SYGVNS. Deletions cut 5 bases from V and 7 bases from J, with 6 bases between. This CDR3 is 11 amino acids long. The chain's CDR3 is CASSLRNEQFF. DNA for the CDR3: TGTGCCAGCAGTCTGAGGAATGAGCAGTTCTTC.

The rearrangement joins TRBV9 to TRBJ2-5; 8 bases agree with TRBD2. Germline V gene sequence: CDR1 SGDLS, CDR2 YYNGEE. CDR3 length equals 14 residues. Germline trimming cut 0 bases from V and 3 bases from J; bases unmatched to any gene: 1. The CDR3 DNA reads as TGTGCCAGCAGCGTAGGCGGGGGGAAAGAGACCCAGTACTTC. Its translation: CASSVGGGKETQYF.

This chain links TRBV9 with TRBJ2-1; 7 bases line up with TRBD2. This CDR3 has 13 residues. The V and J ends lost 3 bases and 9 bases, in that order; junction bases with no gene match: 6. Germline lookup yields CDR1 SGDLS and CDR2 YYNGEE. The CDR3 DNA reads TGTGCCAGCAGCGCCGCGGGAGCGAGTGAGCAGTTCTTC. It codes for CASSAAGASEQFF.

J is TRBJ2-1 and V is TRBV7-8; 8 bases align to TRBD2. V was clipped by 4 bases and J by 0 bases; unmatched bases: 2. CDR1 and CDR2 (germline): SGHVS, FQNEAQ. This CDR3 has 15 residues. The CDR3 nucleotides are TGTGCCAGCAGCTCGCGGGGGGACTCCTACAATGAGCAGTTCTTC. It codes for CASSSRGDSYNEQFF.

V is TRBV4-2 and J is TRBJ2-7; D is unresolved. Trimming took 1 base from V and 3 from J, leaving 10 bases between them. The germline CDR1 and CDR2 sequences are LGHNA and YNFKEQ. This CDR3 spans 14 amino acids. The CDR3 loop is CASSQASGFYEQYF. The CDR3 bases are TGTGCCAGCAGCCAAGCGTCCGGGTTCTACGAGCAGTACTTC.

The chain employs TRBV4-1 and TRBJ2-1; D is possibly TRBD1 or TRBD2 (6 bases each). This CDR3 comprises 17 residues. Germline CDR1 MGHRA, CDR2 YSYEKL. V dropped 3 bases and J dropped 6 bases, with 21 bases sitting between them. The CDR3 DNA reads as TGCGCCAGCAGCCAGCGAACGGGGGCAGGGAAGGGCAATGAGCAGTTCTTC. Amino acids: CASSQRTGAGKGNEQFF.

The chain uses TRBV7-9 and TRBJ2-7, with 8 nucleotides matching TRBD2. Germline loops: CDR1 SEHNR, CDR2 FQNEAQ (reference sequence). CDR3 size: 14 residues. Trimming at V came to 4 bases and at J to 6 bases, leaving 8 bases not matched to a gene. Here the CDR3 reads CASSSGTSFTEQYF. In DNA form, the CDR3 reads TGTGCCAGCAGCTCCGGGACTAGTTTTACCGAGCAGTACTTC. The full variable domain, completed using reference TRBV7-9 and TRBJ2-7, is DTGVSQNPRHKITKRGQNVTFRCDPISEHNRLYWYRQTLGQGPEFLTYFQNEAQLEKSRLLSDRFSAERPKGSFSTLEIQRTEQGDSAMYLCASSSGTSFTEQYFGPGTRLTVT.